A selection of T cell receptor beta chains follows, all from one sample in a study of control samples from healthy donors and cancer patients. Clones were read by immunoSEQ multiplex PCR, and TCRdb kept only the in-frame ones, dropping some. The profile covers about 150,000 clones, with roughly 93% appearing a single time and more than 5% taken by the ten largest. Specimen: blood. These receptors were obtained from a man between 18 and 35 years old in good health. Both conserved end residues are part of each CDR3.

CDR3 length	J gene	V gene	CDR3 protein
13	TRBJ1-1	TRBV9	CASSAVTNTEAFF
14	TRBJ1-5	TRBV5-8	CASSLRVGNQPQHF
15	TRBJ1-1	TRBV5-6	CASSLPTGTYTEAFF
13	TRBJ2-2	TRBV7-2	CASSFSHTGELFF
13	TRBJ1-6	TRBV4-1	CASSIASDSPLHF
11	TRBJ2-7	TRBV20-1	CSVAPRGEQYF
16	TRBJ1-1	TRBV27	CASRYQGGLIGTEAFF
17	TRBJ1-6	TRBV12-2	CASRPEDRQGPNSPLHF
15	TRBJ2-5	TRBV9	CASSPVGTPSMAQYF
12	TRBJ2-3	TRBV7-8	CASSFGTGREYF
16	TRBJ2-4	TRBV21-1	CASSNWVPTAKNIQYF
15	TRBJ2-7	TRBV7-6	CASRQDRGETYEQYF
16	TRBJ1-2	TRBV24-1	CATSGPYSGKNYGYTF
17	TRBJ2-7	TRBV3-1/TRBV3-2	CASSTGLAVGLPSEQYF
15	TRBJ1-2	TRBV7-8	CASSLGTGGTYGYTF
14	TRBJ1-1	TRBV4-2	CASSRWQGGTEAFF
13	TRBJ1-1	TRBV13	CASSLVQGIEAFF
13	TRBJ1-5	TRBV10-3	CAISEGQNQPQHF
15	TRBJ1-2	TRBV27	CASSPRWGADYGYTF
12	TRBJ2-3	TRBV5-4	CASSLVADTQYF
14	TRBJ2-1	TRBV12-5	CASGLTLAYNEQFF
15	TRBJ1-1	TRBV25-1	CASSEWGRVDTEAFF
12	TRBJ2-2	TRBV19	CASIGWPGELFF
15	TRBJ1-1	TRBV7-3	CASSSQAGKNTEAFF
13	TRBJ2-5	TRBV28	CASSPRVSETQYF
14	TRBJ2-1	TRBV24-1	CATSDPSTYNEQFF
13	TRBJ1-1	TRBV7-3	CASSQTGSTEAFF
16	TRBJ1-2	TRBV27	CASSLSGRQPNYGYTF
15	TRBJ2-2	TRBV5-1	CASSLTQGNTGELFF
14	TRBJ2-2	TRBV5-1	CASSLSGRFGELFF
15	TRBJ2-2	TRBV4-3	CASSQFFRGTGELFF
15	TRBJ1-1	TRBV6-5	CASILIRGRNTEAFF